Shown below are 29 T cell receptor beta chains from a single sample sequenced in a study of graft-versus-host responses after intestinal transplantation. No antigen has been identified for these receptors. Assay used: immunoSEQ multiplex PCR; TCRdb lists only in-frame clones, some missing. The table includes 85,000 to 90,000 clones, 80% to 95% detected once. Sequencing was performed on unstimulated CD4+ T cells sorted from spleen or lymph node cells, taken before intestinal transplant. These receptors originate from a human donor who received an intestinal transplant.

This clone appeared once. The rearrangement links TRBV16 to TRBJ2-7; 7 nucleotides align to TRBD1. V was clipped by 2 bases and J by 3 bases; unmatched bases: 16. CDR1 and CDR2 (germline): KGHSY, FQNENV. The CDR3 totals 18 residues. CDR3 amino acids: CASSQKREGGAAGYEQYF. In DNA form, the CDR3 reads TGTGCCAGCAGCCAAAAACGAGAAGGGGGCGCGGCGGGCTACGAGCAGTACTTC.

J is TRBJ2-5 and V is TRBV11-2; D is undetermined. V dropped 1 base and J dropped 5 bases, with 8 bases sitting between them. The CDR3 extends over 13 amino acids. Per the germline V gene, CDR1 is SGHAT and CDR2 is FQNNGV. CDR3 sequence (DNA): TGTGCCAGCAGCTTAGGCTGGTCGGAGACCCAGTACTTC. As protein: CASSLGWSETQYF.

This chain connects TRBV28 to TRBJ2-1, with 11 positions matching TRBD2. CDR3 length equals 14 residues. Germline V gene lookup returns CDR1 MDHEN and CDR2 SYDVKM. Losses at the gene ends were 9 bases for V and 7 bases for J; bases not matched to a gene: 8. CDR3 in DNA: TGTGCCAGTTTCCTAGCGGGAGGAAGGAATGAGCAGTTCTTC. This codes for CASFLAGGRNEQFF.

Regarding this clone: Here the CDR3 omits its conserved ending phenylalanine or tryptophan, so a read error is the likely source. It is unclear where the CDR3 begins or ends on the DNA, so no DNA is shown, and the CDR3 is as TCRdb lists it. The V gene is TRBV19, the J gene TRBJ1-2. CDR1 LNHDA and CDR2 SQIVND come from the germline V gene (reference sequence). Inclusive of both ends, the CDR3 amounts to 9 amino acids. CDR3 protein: CASSVGGFI.

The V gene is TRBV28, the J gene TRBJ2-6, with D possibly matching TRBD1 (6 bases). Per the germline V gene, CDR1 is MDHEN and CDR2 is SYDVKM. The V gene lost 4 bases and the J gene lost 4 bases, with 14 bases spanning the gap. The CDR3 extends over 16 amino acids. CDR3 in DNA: TGTGCCAGCAGTTATACCCACAGGGTAGGGGCCAACGTCCTGACTTTC. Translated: CASSYTHRVGANVLTF.

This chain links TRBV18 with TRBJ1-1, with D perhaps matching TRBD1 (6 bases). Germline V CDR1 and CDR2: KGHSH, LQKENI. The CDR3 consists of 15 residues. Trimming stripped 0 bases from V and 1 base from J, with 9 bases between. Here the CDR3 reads CASSPPGTTNTEAFF. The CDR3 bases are TGTGCCAGCTCACCACCGGGGACAACGAACACTGAAGCTTTCTTT.

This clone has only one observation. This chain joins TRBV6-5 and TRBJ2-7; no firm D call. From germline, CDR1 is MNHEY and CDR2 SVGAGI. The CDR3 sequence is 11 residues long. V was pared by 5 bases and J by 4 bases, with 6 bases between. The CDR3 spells CASSQEYEQYF. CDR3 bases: TGTGCCAGCAGTCAAGAATACGAGCAGTACTTC.

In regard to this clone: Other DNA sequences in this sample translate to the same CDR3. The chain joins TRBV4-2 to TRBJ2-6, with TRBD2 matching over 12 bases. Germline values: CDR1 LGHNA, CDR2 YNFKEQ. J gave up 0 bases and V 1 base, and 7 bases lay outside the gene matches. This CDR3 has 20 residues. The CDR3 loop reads CASSQVGLAGPSSGANVLTF. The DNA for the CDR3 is TGTGCCAGCAGCCAAGTGGGACTAGCGGGCCCGAGCTCTGGGGCCAACGTCCTGACTTTC.

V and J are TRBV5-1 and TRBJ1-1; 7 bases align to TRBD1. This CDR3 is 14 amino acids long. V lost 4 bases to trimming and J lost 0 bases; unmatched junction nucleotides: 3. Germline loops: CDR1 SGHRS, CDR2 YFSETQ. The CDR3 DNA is TGCGCCAGCAGCCCAGGGGGAATGAACACTGAAGCTTTCTTT. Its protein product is CASSPGGMNTEAFF.

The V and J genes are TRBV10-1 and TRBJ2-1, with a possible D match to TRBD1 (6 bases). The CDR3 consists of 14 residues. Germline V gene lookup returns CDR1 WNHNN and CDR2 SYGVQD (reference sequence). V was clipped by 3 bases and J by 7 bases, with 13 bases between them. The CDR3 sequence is CASSDRTEKNEQFF. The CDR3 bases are TGCGCCAGCAGTGATAGGACAGAAAAAAATGAGCAGTTCTTC.

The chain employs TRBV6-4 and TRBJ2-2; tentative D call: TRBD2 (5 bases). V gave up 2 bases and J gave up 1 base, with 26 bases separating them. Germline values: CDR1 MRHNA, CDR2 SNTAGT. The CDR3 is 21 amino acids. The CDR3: CASSDPGTVRFGEKNTGELFF. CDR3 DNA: TGTGCCAGCAGTGACCCGGGAACAGTGAGGTTCGGCGAAAAGAACACCGGGGAGCTGTTTTTT.

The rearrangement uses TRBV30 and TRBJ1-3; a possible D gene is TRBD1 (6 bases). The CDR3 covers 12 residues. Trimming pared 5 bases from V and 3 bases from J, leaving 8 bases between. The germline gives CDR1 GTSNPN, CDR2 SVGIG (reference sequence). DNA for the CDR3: TGTGCCTGGGACAGGAATGGAAACACCATATATTTT. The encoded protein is CAWDRNGNTIYF.

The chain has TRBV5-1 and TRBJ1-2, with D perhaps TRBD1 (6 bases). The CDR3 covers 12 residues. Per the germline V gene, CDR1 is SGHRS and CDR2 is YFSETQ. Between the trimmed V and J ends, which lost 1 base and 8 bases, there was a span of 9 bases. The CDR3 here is CASSLRGNGYTF. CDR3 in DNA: TGCGCCAGCAGCTTGAGGGGGAACGGCTACACCTTC.

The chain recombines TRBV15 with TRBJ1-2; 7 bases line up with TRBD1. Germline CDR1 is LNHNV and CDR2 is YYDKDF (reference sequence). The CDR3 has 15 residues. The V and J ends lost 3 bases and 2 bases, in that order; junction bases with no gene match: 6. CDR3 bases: TGTGCCACCAGCAGGACGACAGGGCAAAACTATGGCTACACCTTC. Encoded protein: CATSRTTGQNYGYTF.

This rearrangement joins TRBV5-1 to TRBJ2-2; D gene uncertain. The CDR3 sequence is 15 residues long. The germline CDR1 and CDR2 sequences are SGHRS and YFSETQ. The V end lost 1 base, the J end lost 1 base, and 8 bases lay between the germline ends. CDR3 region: CASSLLSENTGELFF. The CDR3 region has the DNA TGCGCCAGCAGCTTGTTAAGCGAGAACACCGGGGAGCTGTTTTTT.

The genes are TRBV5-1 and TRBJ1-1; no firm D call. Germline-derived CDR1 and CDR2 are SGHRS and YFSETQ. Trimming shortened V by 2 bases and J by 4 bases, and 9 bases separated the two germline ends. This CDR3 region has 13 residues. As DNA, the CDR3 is TGCGCCAGCAGCTTTTATGGATCCACTGAAGCTTTCTTT. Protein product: CASSFYGSTEAFF.

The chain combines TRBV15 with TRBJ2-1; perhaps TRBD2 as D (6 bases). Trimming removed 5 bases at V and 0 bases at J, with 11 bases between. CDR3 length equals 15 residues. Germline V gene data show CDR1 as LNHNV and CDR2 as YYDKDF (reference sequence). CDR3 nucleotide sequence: TGTGCCACCAGCCACCTAGCGAGCTCCTACAATGAGCAGTTCTTC. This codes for CATSHLASSYNEQFF.

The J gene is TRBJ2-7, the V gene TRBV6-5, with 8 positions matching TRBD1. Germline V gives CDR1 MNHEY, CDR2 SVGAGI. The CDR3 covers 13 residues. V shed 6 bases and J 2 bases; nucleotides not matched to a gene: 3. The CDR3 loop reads CASRTGEPYEQYF. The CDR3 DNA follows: TGTGCCAGCAGGACAGGGGAACCCTACGAGCAGTACTTC.

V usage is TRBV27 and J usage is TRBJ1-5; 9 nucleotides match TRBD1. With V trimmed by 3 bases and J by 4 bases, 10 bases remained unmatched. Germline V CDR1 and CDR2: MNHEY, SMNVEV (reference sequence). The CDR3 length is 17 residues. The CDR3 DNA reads TGTGCCAGCAGTTTTAGAGGGACAGGGATGGATAATCAGCCCCAGCATTTT. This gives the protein CASSFRGTGMDNQPQHF.

The CDR3 reads CASSLVVPGDFGELFF. The CDR3 DNA follows: TGTGCCAGCAGCTTAGTGGTACCGGGAGATTTCGGGGAGCTGTTTTTT. The chain joins TRBV7-6 to TRBJ2-2, with D possibly TRBD2 on 6 matching bases. This CDR3 spans 16 amino acids. Germline V lookup: CDR1 SGHVS, CDR2 FNYEAQ. V lost 1 base and J 7 bases, leaving 16 bases between the germline ends.

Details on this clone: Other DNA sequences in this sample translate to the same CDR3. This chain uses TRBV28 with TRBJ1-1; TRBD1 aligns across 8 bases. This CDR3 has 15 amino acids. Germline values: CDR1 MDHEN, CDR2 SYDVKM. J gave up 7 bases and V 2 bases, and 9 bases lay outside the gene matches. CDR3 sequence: CASSLRVRGRGEAFF. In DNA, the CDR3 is TGTGCCAGCAGTTTAAGGGTCAGGGGGCGGGGTGAAGCTTTCTTT.

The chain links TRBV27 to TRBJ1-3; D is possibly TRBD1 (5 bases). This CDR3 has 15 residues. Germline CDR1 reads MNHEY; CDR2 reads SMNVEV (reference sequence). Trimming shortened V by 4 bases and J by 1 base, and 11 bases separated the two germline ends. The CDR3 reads CASSYQPGSGNTIYF. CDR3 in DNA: TGTGCCAGCAGTTATCAGCCAGGGTCTGGAAACACCATATATTTT.

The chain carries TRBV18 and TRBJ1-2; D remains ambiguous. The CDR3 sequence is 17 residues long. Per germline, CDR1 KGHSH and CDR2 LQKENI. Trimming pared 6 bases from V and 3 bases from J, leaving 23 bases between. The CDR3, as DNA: TGTGCCAGCTCTGAAGTTATGCTTCGGAGCGTCGACTATGGCTACACCTTC. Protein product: CASSEVMLRSVDYGYTF.

The CDR3 protein is CASSLGAGGGYTF. The CDR3 nucleotides read TGTGCCAGCAGCCTAGGGGCAGGGGGTGGCTACACCTTC. This chain joins TRBV7-9 and TRBJ1-2; 7 bases fit TRBD1. This CDR3 region has 13 residues. V lost 5 bases, J lost 7 bases, and 7 bases stayed unmatched. Germline CDR1 and CDR2: SEHNR and FQNEAQ (reference sequence).

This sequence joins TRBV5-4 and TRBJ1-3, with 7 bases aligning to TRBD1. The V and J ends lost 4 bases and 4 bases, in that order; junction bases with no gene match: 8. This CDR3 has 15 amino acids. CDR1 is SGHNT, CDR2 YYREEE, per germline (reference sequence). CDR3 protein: CASSLGGGQGNTIYF. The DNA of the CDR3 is TGTGCCAGCAGCCTCGGAGGGGGACAGGGAAACACCATATATTTT.

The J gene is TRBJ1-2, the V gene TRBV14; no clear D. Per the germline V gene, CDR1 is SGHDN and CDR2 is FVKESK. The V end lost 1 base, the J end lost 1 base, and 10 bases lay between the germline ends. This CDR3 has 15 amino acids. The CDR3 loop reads CASSQVSGVNYGYTF. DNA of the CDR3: TGTGCCAGCAGCCAAGTATCTGGGGTTAACTATGGCTACACCTTC.

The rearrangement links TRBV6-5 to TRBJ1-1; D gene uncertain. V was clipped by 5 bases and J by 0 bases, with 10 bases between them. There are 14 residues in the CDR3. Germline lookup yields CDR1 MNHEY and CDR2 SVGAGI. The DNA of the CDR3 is TGTGCCAGCAGTGGTACGGTTCTGAACACTGAAGCTTTCTTT. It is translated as CASSGTVLNTEAFF.

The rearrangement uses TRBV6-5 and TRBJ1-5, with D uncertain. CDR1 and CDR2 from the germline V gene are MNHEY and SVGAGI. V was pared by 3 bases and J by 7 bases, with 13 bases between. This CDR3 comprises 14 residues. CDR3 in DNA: TGTGCCAGCAGTTATGATAGGGCCCGACAGCCCCAGCATTTT. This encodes CASSYDRARQPQHF.

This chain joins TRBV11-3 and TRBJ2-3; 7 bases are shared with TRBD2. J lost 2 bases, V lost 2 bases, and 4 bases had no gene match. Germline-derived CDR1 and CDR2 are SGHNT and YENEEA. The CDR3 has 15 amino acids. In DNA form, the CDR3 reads TGTGCCAGCAGCTTAACCGGGAGGTCCACAGATACGCAGTATTTT. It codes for CASSLTGRSTDTQYF. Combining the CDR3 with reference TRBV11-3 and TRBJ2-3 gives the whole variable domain EAGVVQSPRYKIIEKKQPVAFWCNPISGHNTLYWYLQNLGQGPELLIRYENEEAVDDSQLPKDRFSAERLKGVDSTLKIQPAELGDSAVYLCASSLTGRSTDTQYFGPGTRLTVL.